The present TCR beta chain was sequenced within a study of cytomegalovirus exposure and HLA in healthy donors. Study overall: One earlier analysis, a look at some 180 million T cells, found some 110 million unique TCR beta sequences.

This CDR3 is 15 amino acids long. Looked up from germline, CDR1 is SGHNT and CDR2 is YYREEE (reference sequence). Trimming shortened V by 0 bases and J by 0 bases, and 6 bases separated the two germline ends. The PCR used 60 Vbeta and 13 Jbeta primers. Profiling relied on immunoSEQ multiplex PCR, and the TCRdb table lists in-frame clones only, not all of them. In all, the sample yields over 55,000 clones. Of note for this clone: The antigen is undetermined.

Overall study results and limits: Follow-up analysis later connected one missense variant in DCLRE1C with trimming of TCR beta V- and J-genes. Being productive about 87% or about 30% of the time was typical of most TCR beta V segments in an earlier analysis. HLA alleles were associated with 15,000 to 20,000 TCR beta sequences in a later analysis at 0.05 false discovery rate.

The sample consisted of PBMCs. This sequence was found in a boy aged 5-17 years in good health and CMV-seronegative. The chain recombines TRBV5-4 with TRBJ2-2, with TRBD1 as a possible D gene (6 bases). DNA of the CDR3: TGTGCCAGCAGCTTGGCAGGGGCGAACACCGGGGAGCTGTTTTTT. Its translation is CASSLAGANTGELFF.